This T cell receptor (beta chain) was obtained from a study of PD-1 blockade in classical Hodgkin lymphoma. CDR1 is SEHNR, CDR2 FQNEAQ, per germline (reference sequence). Trimming took off 6 bases at V and 7 bases at J, with 19 bases between the two ends. The CDR3 totals 14 residues. About this clone: The antigen is undetermined.

Findings and caveats of the study: Complete responders' diversity at baseline resembled that of newly diagnosed patients.

Here immunoSEQ multiplex PCR was the method, and the copy in TCRdb shows in-frame clones only, minus some. The sample comprises approximately 65,000 clones, about 90% of which are singletons, and 10% rests with the top ten. The time point is: cycle 4 day 1 (C4D1), after more than five weeks of nivolumab. There was relapse after autologous stem cell transplantation in every patient, and there was variation in brentuximab vedotin exposure. The sequence derives from a human donor with classical Hodgkin lymphoma. The chain recombines TRBV7-9 with TRBJ2-7; possible D gene TRBD2, 7 bases. Material: peripheral blood mononuclear cells (PBMCs), obtained before the fourth cycle of nivolumab. CDR3 bases: TGTGCCAGCAGTCCGGGCCGGGGGGCAGAGGAGCAGTACTTC. Translating it yields CASSPGRGAEEQYF.